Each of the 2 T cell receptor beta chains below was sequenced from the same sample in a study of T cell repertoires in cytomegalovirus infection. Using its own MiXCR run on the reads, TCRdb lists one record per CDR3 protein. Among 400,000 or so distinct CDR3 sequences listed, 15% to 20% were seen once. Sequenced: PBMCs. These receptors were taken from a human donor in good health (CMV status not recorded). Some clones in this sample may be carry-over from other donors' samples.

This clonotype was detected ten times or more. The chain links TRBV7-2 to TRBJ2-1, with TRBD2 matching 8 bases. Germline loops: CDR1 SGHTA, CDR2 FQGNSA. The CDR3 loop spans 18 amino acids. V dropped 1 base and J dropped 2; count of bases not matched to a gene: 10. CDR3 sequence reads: CASSLGFWAGRAYNEQFF. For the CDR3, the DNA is TGTGCCAGCAGCTTAGGTTTCTGGGCCGGGAGGGCCTACAATGAGCAGTTCTTC.

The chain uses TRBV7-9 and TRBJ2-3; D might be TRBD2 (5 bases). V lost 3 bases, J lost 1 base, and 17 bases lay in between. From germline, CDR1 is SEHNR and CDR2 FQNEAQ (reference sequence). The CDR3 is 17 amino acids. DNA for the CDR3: TGTGCCAGCAGCTTTGGGTTGGGCGCCGGGGGCACAGATACGCAGTATTTT. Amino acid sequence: CASSFGLGAGGTDTQYF.